This TCR beta chain was documented in a study of OX40 agonist ivuxolimab in advanced cancers. The CDR3 extends over 20 amino acids. CDR1 and CDR2 from the germline V gene are LNHNV and YYDKDF (reference sequence). The V gene lost 1 base and the J gene lost 0 bases, with 21 bases spanning the gap. The data were produced by immunoSEQ multiplex PCR, yet TCRdb's version contains in-frame clones alone and is incomplete. The sample consists of some 90,000 clones, more than 90% of them appearing once. This sequence was found in an adult with an advanced solid tumor such as melanoma, head and neck, liver or kidney cancer. This chain uses TRBV15 with TRBJ1-4; tentatively, D is TRBD1 (6 bases). The input for sequencing was CD4+ or CD8+ T cells sorted from blood, taken in a trial of the OX40 agonist ivuxolimab. The CDR3 bases are TGTGCCACCAGCAGAGGGCTCCTACAGGGAGAACGAGCAACTAATGAAAAACTGTTTTTT. It encodes CATSRGLLQGERATNEKLFF.